This T cell receptor (beta chain) is from a study of T cell responses to AZD1222 COVID-19 vaccine (dated by TCRdb to about 2021). Background for the entire study: TCR sequencing covered fewer than 250 trial participants: nearly 210 given two doses of AZD1222 and 26 given two doses of MenACWY control vaccine. Trial participants were enrolled into age subgroups of 18-55, 56-69 and 70-plus years, which contained about 150, 28 and 57 TCR-sequenced participants, respectively.

Taken with the paper, the label for time point translates to: about 28 days (+/-7) after the second vaccine dose. AZD1222 recipients whose second dose came at about 4 weeks and those whose second dose came at about 12 weeks were combined into one group, since spike-specific TCR depth and breadth did not differ between the two schedules. Samples from vaccinated people were obtained from the UK trials COV001 and COV002, which included a single-blind randomized controlled phase 2/3 trial of AZD1222 (ChAdOx1 nCoV-19) in healthy adults. Trial participant PBMC samples were collected at day 0 and day 28 after the second dose for TCRbeta chain sequencing. Results the study describes overall, beyond this receptor: Participants were mostly white British and included more females than males, and it was suggested by the authors that clonal diversity may have been underestimated. The whole spike protein was spanned by vaccine-associated CD4 TCRs, and dominant responses were seen in regions 160-218 and 743-854. Spike-specific TCR breadth and depth rose significantly after two AZD1222 doses compared with day 0 and with MenACWY recipients. Epitopes outside the regions mutated in the B.1.351 and B.1.1.7 variants were reportedly recognized by nearly half of the unique spike-specific TCRs. Conclusions about previously exposed vaccinees are limited because only a handful of AZD1222 recipients were SARS-CoV-2 seropositive at baseline. The 56-69-year group was small, and its depth increase did not reach significance, likely because of low power. No day 14 peak-response samples were available, so repertoires were characterized only after the peak T cell response.

Comment on this clone: Its specific antigen is unknown. No base quality values were provided; no much bigger clone lies one nucleotide off.

V drops 5 bases and J drops 8 bases, leaving 15 bases in between. In the germline V gene, CDR1 corresponds to SGHTA and CDR2 to FQGTGA. There are 13 amino acids in the CDR3, from cysteine to phenylalanine inclusive. The kept DNA is CDR3 alone, 39 bases in frame from the first base. The CDR3 regions of human TCRbeta chains were analyzed by immunosequencing. Processing in the source paper ran as follows. Repertoire TCRs were checked for matches against a reference library of SARS-CoV-2-specific TCRs that had been generated using the MIRA antigen-specificity platform. Breadth was defined as the fraction of unique TCRs that were SARS-CoV-2-associated. Depth was defined as the fraction of total T cells that were SARS-CoV-2-associated. Each spike-specific TCR was assigned to its reactive spike region and to a CD4 or CD8 class using the MIRA data. Log10-transformed breadth and depth values were compared by one-way ANOVA with Sidak's multiple comparisons tests. TCRdb obtained this table from immuneACCESS and retained in-frame rearrangements with V and J assigned. These tables miss some clones; where compared with another copy, unresolved V genes account for less than half of the shortfall, and the remainder is unexplained. From that table come the V and J calls and clone size; the DNA was used to work out D and trimming. This sample holds 99,000 or so clones; approximately 89% were observed only once. 35% to 45% of the sample lies in the top ten.

Here the sequenced sample was peripheral blood, taken 28 days after the second AZD1222 dose. This clonotype was sampled from an adult who received the AZD1222 COVID-19 vaccine. The sequence is built from TRBV7-3 and TRBJ1-2, with the identity of the D gene unclear. The nucleotide sequence reads as follows: TGTGCCAGCAGCCAGTGGGGTCAAGGCGGCTACACCTTC. Its protein product is CASSQWGQGGYTF.